These 13 T cell receptor beta chains were sequenced from one sample in a study of OX40 agonist ivuxolimab in advanced cancers. Clones were sequenced by immunoSEQ multiplex PCR, and TCRdb holds only the in-frame ones, with some missing. This sample has 20,000 or so clones; over 70% occur once, and the top ten carry 15% to 20%. The sequencing used CD4+ or CD8+ T cells sorted from blood, collected in a trial of the OX40 agonist ivuxolimab. The receptors derive from an adult with an advanced solid tumor such as melanoma, head and neck, liver or kidney cancer.

This clone turned up a few times. V gene TRBV4-1 combines with J gene TRBJ2-2; 8 bases line up with TRBD2. V shed 1 base, J shed 6 bases, and the junction held 4 bases outside the gene matches. The CDR3 spans 15 residues. The V gene's germline CDR1 is MGHRA and CDR2 YSYEKL. CDR3 nucleotides: TGCGCCAGCAGCCAAGCGGGAGGGACCGCCGGGGAGCTGTTTTTT. This encodes CASSQAGGTAGELFF.

The CDR3 region has the DNA TGTGCCAGCAGCGTAGGGGCAGAGGGTTACGAGCAGTACTTC. This translates into CASSVGAEGYEQYF. This rearrangement joins TRBV9 to TRBJ2-7; TRBD2 might be the D (5 bases). Germline V gene lookup returns CDR1 SGDLS and CDR2 YYNGEE. V shed 0 bases and J shed 4 bases, with 11 bases lying between them. This CDR3 has 14 residues.

This sequence joins TRBV5-4 and TRBJ1-4; a weak D match, TRBD1 (5 bases). This CDR3 is built from 14 residues. V was cut by 9 bases and J by 3 bases, with 15 bases left in between. CDR1 and CDR2 from the germline V gene are SGHNT and YYREEE (reference sequence). The CDR3 region has the DNA TGTGCCACCAAAATCTGGGGGTCTAATGAAAAACTGTTTTTT. Translation: CATKIWGSNEKLFF.

This clone was seen more than once but under ten times. The rearrangement uses TRBV6-5 and TRBJ2-1; perhaps TRBD1 as D (6 bases). The ends were cut back, 2 bases at V and 6 bases at J, with 17 bases in the middle. This CDR3 region has 16 residues. CDR1 MNHEY and CDR2 SVGAGI come from the germline V gene. CDR3: CASSYQQGMVGNEQFF. Written as DNA, the CDR3 is TGTGCCAGCAGTTACCAACAGGGAATGGTTGGCAATGAGCAGTTCTTC.

V gene TRBV28 combines with J gene TRBJ2-7; D gene unclear. Trimming pared 5 bases from V and 7 bases from J, leaving 15 bases between. This CDR3 spans 13 amino acids. Germline V gene sequence: CDR1 MDHEN, CDR2 SYDVKM. Here the CDR3 DNA reads TGTGCCAGCAGTCTAACCAACCTTGGGGAGCAGTACTTC. Translation gives CASSLTNLGEQYF.

V is TRBV2 and J is TRBJ2-7; 9 bases are shared with TRBD1. The CDR3 covers 13 residues. V trimming: 6 bases; J trimming: 5 bases; junction bases outside the gene matches: 5. CDR1 SNHLY and CDR2 FYNNEI come from the germline V gene. The CDR3 DNA follows: TGTGCCAGCAGGGGGACAGGGCTCGACGAGCAGTACTTC. It specifies CASRGTGLDEQYF.

The V call is TRBV7-8, the J call TRBJ2-7; the D call may be TRBD1 or TRBD2 (5 bases each). This CDR3 spans 16 amino acids. V was trimmed by 2 bases and J by 2 bases, leaving 16 bases between them. Germline-derived CDR1 and CDR2 are SGHVS and FQNEAQ. This CDR3 reads CASSLNPGPGAYEQYF. The DNA for the CDR3 is TGTGCCAGCAGCTTAAATCCGGGGCCGGGCGCCTACGAGCAGTACTTC.

The chain recombines TRBV27 with TRBJ2-7; 12 nucleotides match TRBD2. This CDR3 contains 18 residues. V was pared by 5 bases and J by 5 bases, with 16 bases of the junction left unmatched. Germline assignment: CDR1 MNHEY and CDR2 SMNVEV (reference sequence). CDR3 protein: CASSPPTSGSLLGDEQYF. In DNA, the CDR3 is TGTGCCAGCAGTCCGCCGACTAGCGGGAGTTTGTTAGGAGACGAGCAGTACTTC.

This chain uses TRBV7-9 with TRBJ2-1; the D is unclear. Trimming took 5 bases from V and 4 from J, leaving 15 bases between them. CDR3 length: 15 amino acids. Germline CDR1 and CDR2: SEHNR and FQNEAQ (reference sequence). The CDR3 loop is CASSPRTVEYNEQFF. In nucleotides, the CDR3 is TGTGCCAGCAGCCCCCGGACGGTTGAGTACAATGAGCAGTTCTTC.

A single count supports this clone. This rearrangement joins TRBV6-6 to TRBJ2-2; 8 positions match TRBD2. With V trimmed by 10 bases and J by 5 bases, 9 bases remained unmatched. This CDR3 is 14 amino acids long. Per the germline V gene, CDR1 is MNHNY and CDR2 is SVGAGI (reference sequence). The CDR3 nucleotides read TGTGCCACCCCCAGCGGGAGAGGTACCGGGGAGCTGTTTTTT. Translating it yields CATPSGRGTGELFF.

This clone is termed medium-sized. The chain uses TRBV5-4 and TRBJ2-2, with D possibly called TRBD1 or TRBD2 (5 bases each). The CDR3 covers 15 residues. Trimming removed 0 bases from V and 1 base from J, with 7 bases in between. From germline, CDR1 is SGHNT and CDR2 YYREEE (reference sequence). For the CDR3, the DNA is TGTGCCAGCAGCTTGGCTGGGGGGAACACCGGGGAGCTGTTTTTT. This codes for CASSLAGGNTGELFF.

This clone was seen once. The rearrangement joins TRBV10-3 to TRBJ2-1, with D possibly being TRBD2 (7 bases). V was trimmed by 0 bases and J by 2 bases, leaving 11 bases between them. CDR1 and CDR2 (germline): ENHRY, SYGVKD. CDR3 length: 16 amino acids. In nucleotides, the CDR3 is TGTGCCATCAGTGAGTCCGGGGGGCCCCCCTACAATGAGCAGTTCTTC. Its translation: CAISESGGPPYNEQFF.

V is TRBV30 and J is TRBJ1-1, with 8 bases lining up with TRBD1. Germline V CDR1 and CDR2: GTSNPN, SVGIG (reference sequence). The CDR3 is 13 residues long. The V and J ends lost 1 base and 10 bases, in that order; junction bases with no gene match: 8. CDR3: CAWSGLTGDGAFF. In DNA form, the CDR3 reads TGTGCCTGGAGTGGACTGACAGGGGACGGAGCTTTCTTT.